The clone carrying this T cell receptor beta chain appeared many times. This sample was taken from a study of patients and donors after allogeneic stem cell transplantation. This CDR3 is built from 14 residues. V was pared by 1 base and J by 4 bases, with 8 bases between. The germline gives CDR1 SGHAT, CDR2 FQNNGV. Via MiXCR, TCRdb re-called the RT-PCR reads, giving one row per CDR3 protein. This sample yields roughly 230,000 distinct CDR3 sequences, of which roughly 15% are seen a single time; around a tenth belongs to the top ten. The sequence came from a human donor who was either an allogeneic HSCT recipient or a stem cell or donor lymphocyte infusion donor (not recorded which). It is not recorded whose cells these are; they may come from a transplant donor. This rearrangement joins TRBV11-2 to TRBJ1-5, with D tentatively TRBD1 (6 bases). The sequenced sample was blood, either unsorted or a sorted T cell fraction (not recorded which). The CDR3 nucleotides read TGTGCCAGCAGCTTAGCAGGACAGAATCAGCCCCAGCATTTT. Protein product: CASSLAGQNQPQHF.